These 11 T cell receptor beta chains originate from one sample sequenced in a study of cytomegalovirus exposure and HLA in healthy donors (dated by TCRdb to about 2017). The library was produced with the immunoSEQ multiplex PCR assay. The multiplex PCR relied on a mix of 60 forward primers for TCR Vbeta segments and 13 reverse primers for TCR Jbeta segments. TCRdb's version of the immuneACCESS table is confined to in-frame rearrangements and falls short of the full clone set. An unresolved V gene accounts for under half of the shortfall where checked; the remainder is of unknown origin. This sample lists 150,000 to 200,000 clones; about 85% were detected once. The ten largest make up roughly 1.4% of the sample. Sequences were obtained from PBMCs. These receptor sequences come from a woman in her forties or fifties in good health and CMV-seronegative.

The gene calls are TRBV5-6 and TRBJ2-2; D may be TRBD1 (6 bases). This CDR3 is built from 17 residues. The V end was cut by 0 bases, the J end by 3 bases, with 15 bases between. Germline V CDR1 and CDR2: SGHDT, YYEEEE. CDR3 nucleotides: TGTGCCAGCAGCTTGGGGACAGTACATACGGACACCGGGGAGCTGTTTTTT. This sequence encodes CASSLGTVHTDTGELFF.

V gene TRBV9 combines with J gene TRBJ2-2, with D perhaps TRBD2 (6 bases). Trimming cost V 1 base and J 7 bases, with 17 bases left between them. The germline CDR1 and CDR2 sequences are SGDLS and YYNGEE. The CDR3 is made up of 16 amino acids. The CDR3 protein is CASSVSVRWGVGELFF. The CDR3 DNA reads TGTGCCAGCAGCGTATCAGTGCGGTGGGGGGTCGGGGAGCTGTTTTTT.

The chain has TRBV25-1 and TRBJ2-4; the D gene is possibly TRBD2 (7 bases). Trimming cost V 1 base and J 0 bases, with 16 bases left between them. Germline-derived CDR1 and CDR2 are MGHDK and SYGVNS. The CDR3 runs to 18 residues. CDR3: CASSEFRGGAGAKNIQYF. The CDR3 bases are TGTGCCAGCAGTGAATTTAGAGGGGGGGCGGGAGCCAAAAACATTCAGTACTTC.

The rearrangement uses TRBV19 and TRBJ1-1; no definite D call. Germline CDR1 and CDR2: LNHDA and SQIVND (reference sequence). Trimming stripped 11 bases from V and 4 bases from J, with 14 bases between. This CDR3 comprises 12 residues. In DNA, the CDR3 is TGTGCCTGCCAGGAGGCCGCCACTGAAGCTTTCTTT. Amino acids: CACQEAATEAFF.

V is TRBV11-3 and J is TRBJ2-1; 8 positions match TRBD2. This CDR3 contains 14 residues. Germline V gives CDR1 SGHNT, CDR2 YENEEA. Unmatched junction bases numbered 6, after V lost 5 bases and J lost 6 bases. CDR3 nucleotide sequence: TGTGCCAGCAGCCTACGGACTAGCAGCAATGAGCAGTTCTTC. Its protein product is CASSLRTSSNEQFF.

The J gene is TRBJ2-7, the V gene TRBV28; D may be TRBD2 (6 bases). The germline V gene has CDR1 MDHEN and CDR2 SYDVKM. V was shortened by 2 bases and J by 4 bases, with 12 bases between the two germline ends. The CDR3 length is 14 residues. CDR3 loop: CASSLGGTWYEQYF. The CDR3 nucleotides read TGTGCCAGCAGTTTAGGGGGGACGTGGTACGAGCAGTACTTC.

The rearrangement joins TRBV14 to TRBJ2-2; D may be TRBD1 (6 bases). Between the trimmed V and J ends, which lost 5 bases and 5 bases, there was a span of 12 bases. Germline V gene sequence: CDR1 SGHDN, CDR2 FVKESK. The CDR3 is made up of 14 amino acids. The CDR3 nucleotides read TGTGCCAGCAGCACCCGGACAGAGACCGGGGAGCTGTTTTTT. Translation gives CASSTRTETGELFF.

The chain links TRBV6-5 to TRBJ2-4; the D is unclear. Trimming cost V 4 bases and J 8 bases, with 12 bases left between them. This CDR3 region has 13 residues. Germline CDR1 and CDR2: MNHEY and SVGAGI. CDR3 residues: CASSFSGSDIQYF. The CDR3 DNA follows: TGTGCCAGCAGTTTCTCAGGAAGCGACATTCAGTACTTC.

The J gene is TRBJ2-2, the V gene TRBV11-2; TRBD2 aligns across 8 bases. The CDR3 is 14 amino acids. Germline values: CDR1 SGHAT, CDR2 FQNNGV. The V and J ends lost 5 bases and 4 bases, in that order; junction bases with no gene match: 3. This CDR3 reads CASSTGRGTGELFF. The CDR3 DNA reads TGTGCCAGCAGCACCGGGAGGGGCACCGGGGAGCTGTTTTTT.

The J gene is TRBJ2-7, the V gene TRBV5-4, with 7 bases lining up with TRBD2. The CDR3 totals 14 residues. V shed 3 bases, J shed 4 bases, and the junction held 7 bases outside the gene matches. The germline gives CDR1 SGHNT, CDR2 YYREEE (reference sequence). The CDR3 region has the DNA TGTGCCAGCAGCTGGGGAAGGGGAGGGTACGAGCAGTACTTC. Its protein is CASSWGRGGYEQYF.

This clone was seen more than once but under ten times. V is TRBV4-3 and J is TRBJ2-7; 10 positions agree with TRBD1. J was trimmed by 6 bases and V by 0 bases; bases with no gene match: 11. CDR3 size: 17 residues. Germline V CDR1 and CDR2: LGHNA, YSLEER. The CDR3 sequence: CASSQDSGQGSNFEQYF. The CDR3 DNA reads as TGCGCCAGCAGCCAAGATTCGGGACAGGGGTCAAATTTCGAGCAGTACTTC.